These 18 T cell receptor beta chains were all obtained from the same sample, sequenced in a study of T cell responses to AZD1222 COVID-19 vaccine. The repertoire was sequenced with immunoSEQ multiplex PCR; TCRdb's copy has only in-frame clones and lacks some. The sample consists of about 140,000 clones, about 93% of them appearing once. Source: peripheral blood, taken 28 days after the second AZD1222 dose. These receptor sequences come from an adult who received the AZD1222 COVID-19 vaccine.

The DNA for the CDR3 is TGTGCCAGCAGTTTGAGCAGGAACTATGGCTACACCTTC. It is translated as CASSLSRNYGYTF. The rearrangement links TRBV27 to TRBJ1-2; D gene uncertain. V lost 3 bases, J lost 2 bases, and 7 bases lay in between. The CDR3 consists of 13 residues. CDR1 and CDR2 (germline): MNHEY, SMNVEV (reference sequence).

The rearrangement links TRBV5-1 to TRBJ2-2; 10 nucleotides agree with TRBD1. Germline CDR1 reads SGHRS; CDR2 reads YFSETQ. This CDR3 contains 15 residues. Unmatched junction bases numbered 3, after V lost 3 bases and J lost 4 bases. For the CDR3, the DNA is TGCGCCAGCAGCTGGGACAGGGGTAGCACCGGGGAGCTGTTTTTT. This gives the protein CASSWDRGSTGELFF.

This sequence joins TRBV9 and TRBJ2-7; 8 nucleotides line up with TRBD2. The germline gives CDR1 SGDLS, CDR2 YYNGEE. V dropped 0 bases and J dropped 1; count of bases not matched to a gene: 3. The CDR3 length is 15 residues. The CDR3 reads CASSVGGLGSYEQYF. DNA of the CDR3: TGTGCCAGCAGCGTAGGGGGACTAGGATCCTACGAGCAGTACTTC.

The chain uses TRBV9 and TRBJ2-2, with 7 nucleotides matching TRBD1. This CDR3 comprises 19 residues. V gave up 2 bases and J gave up 0 bases; unmatched junction bases: 13. The germline V gene encodes CDR1 SGDLS and CDR2 YYNGEE. The CDR3 sequence: CASSVLPRTGLTNTGELFF. The CDR3 bases are TGTGCCAGCAGCGTTCTCCCGAGGACAGGTCTTACGAACACCGGGGAGCTGTTTTTT. Using reference TRBV9 and TRBJ2-2 for the parts outside the CDR3, the full variable domain is DSGVTQTPKHLITATGQRVTLRCSPRSGDLSVYWYQQSLDQGLQFLIQYYNGEERAKGNILERFSAQQFPDLHSELNLSSLELGDSALYFCASSVLPRTGLTNTGELFFGEGSRLTVL.

This sequence joins TRBV10-3 and TRBJ2-1; TRBD2 aligns across 13 bases. This CDR3 contains 17 residues. Unmatched junction bases numbered 14, after V lost 6 bases and J lost 9 bases. Germline V lookup: CDR1 ENHRY, CDR2 SYGVKD. In nucleotides, the CDR3 is TGTGCCATCAGACAAGCGACCACTAGCGGGAGGGAAGGTGAGCAGTTCTTC. Its protein product is CAIRQATTSGREGEQFF.

The chain couples TRBV4-2 to TRBJ2-3; unclear D gene. Germline CDR1 and CDR2: LGHNA and YNFKEQ. V dropped 0 bases and J dropped 2 bases, with 9 bases sitting between them. This CDR3 region has 15 residues. CDR3 loop: CASSQERRLTDTQYF. In nucleotides, the CDR3 is TGTGCCAGCAGCCAAGAGCGCCGGCTCACAGATACGCAGTATTTT.

The rearrangement links TRBV25-1 to TRBJ1-4; D might be TRBD1 (6 bases). The ends were cut back, 1 base at V and 0 bases at J, with 9 bases in the middle. CDR1 and CDR2 from the germline V gene are MGHDK and SYGVNS. CDR3 length equals 16 residues. The CDR3 loop reads CASSELGGATNEKLFF. CDR3 nucleotides: TGTGCCAGCAGTGAATTAGGGGGGGCAACTAATGAAAAACTGTTTTTT.

The J gene is TRBJ1-1, the V gene TRBV4-2; possibly TRBD1 for D (5 bases). The CDR3 totals 16 residues. The germline CDR1 and CDR2 sequences are LGHNA and YNFKEQ. Between the trimmed V and J ends, which lost 0 bases and 3 bases, there was a span of 14 bases. The CDR3 DNA is TGTGCCAGCAGCCAAGAGATGGGGCTGGGTTACACTGAAGCTTTCTTT. Encoded protein: CASSQEMGLGYTEAFF.

The V and J genes are TRBV4-3 and TRBJ1-3, with D maybe TRBD1 (6 bases). CDR1 is LGHNA, CDR2 YSLEER, per germline. V was pared by 1 base and J by 2 bases, with 12 bases between. The CDR3 runs 16 residues. The CDR3 DNA reads TGCGCCAGCAGCCAAGCGGGGGCCTTGACTGGAAACACCATATATTTT. Amino acid sequence: CASSQAGALTGNTIYF.

The chain joins TRBV14 to TRBJ2-3; D gene unclear. CDR1 and CDR2 (germline): SGHDN, FVKESK. V was cut by 1 base and J by 4 bases, with 9 bases left in between. The CDR3 is 14 amino acids. The CDR3 region has the DNA TGTGCCAGCAGCCAAGGGGTTTGGGCAGATACGCAGTATTTT. It yields the protein CASSQGVWADTQYF.

The genes are TRBV5-6 and TRBJ2-7; TRBD2 matches 7 bases. This CDR3 is built from 17 residues. J was trimmed by 7 bases and V by 3 bases; bases with no gene match: 19. CDR1 and CDR2 (germline): SGHDT, YYEEEE. Here the CDR3 DNA reads TGTGCCAGCAGCTCGGAGTTGCTAGCGACTAGAGCGGGGGAGCAGTACTTC. Amino acid sequence: CASSSELLATRAGEQYF.

This chain uses TRBV7-2 with TRBJ2-2; tentatively, D is TRBD2 (5 bases). CDR3 size: 17 residues. Germline-derived CDR1 and CDR2 are SGHTA and FQGNSA. V lost 0 bases and J 4 bases, leaving 15 bases between the germline ends. The CDR3 region has the DNA TGTGCCAGCAGCTTAGCAGGTAGCGCAACCACCACCGGGGAGCTGTTTTTT. This encodes CASSLAGSATTTGELFF.

The chain has TRBV3-1 (or the pseudogene TRBV3-2) and TRBJ1-5; D not certain. Germline CDR1 reads LGHDT; CDR2 reads YNNKEL (reference sequence). The CDR3 is 14 residues long. V was trimmed by 4 bases and J by 9 bases, leaving 16 bases between them. Here the CDR3 reads CASSPLDGVGPQHF. For the CDR3, the DNA is TGTGCCAGCAGCCCTTTGGACGGCGTAGGGCCCCAGCATTTT.

CDR3: CASSYVTGAGVNTEAFF. Written as DNA, the CDR3 is TGTGCCAGCAGTTACGTAACAGGGGCCGGGGTGAACACTGAAGCTTTCTTT. V usage is TRBV6-2 or TRBV6-3 and J usage is TRBJ1-1; 7 bases match TRBD1. The V gene's germline CDR1 is MNHEY and CDR2 SVGEGT. The CDR3 is 17 amino acids. V trimming: 2 bases; J trimming: 0 bases; junction bases outside the gene matches: 9.

CDR3 protein: CASRFRGRPEAFF. The CDR3 DNA follows: TGTGCAAGTCGCTTTAGGGGAAGACCTGAAGCTTTCTTT. The chain employs TRBV12-2 and TRBJ1-1; TRBD1 was called by the table and not checked on the DNA. TRBV12-2 is a listed pseudogene. CDR3 length: 13 residues.

The V call is TRBV28, the J call TRBJ2-2, with D perhaps TRBD1 or TRBD2 (5 bases each). The CDR3 extends over 15 amino acids. Germline V gene lookup returns CDR1 MDHEN and CDR2 SYDVKM. Trimming took 3 bases from V and 8 from J, leaving 16 bases between them. The chain's CDR3 is CASSFGPGLGGELFF. CDR3 coding DNA: TGTGCCAGCAGTTTCGGACCGGGGCTGGGGGGGGAGCTGTTTTTT.

The chain carries TRBV28 and TRBJ2-7; D not resolved. This CDR3 spans 17 amino acids. With 4 bases removed from V and 0 bases from J, the gap between germline ends came to 19 bases. The germline gives CDR1 MDHEN, CDR2 SYDVKM. The CDR3 protein is CASSYNVGIPASYEQYF. In DNA form, the CDR3 reads TGTGCCAGCAGTTATAACGTTGGGATACCAGCCTCCTACGAGCAGTACTTC.

The chain combines TRBV27 with TRBJ1-2; maybe TRBD1 (5 bases). V shed 3 bases and J shed 7 bases, with 15 bases lying between them. The CDR3 runs 14 residues. Per the germline V gene, CDR1 is MNHEY and CDR2 is SMNVEV (reference sequence). This CDR3 reads CASSFQGGVGGYTF. DNA for the CDR3: TGTGCCAGCAGTTTTCAGGGAGGGGTAGGTGGCTACACCTTC.